The 3 T cell receptor beta chains below come from one sample, sequenced in a study of T-cell memory formation after mild COVID-19. TCRdb independently ran MiXCR on the 5' RACE reads; one entry per CDR3 protein. The sample records roughly 340,000 distinct CDR3 sequences, approximately 15% being singletons. The sample consisted of PBMCs or a T cell subset sorted from them (not recorded which). The receptors derive from a man between 18 and 35 years old who had mild COVID-19 (a few samples of this study predate the infection). Cell type and time point are not known.

The chain uses TRBV12-3 or TRBV12-4 and TRBJ2-5; D gene unclear. The CDR3 length is 13 residues. Trimming shortened V by 3 bases and J by 7 bases, and 12 bases separated the two germline ends. The CDR3 here is CASSFTLAGTQYF. For the CDR3, the DNA is TGTGCCAGCAGTTTCACGTTAGCCGGGACCCAGTACTTC.

This rearrangement joins TRBV5-1 to TRBJ2-2; 10 positions match TRBD1. J was trimmed by 0 bases and V by 4 bases; bases with no gene match: 3. Germline CDR1 SGHRS, CDR2 YFSETQ. The CDR3 is 16 residues long. Written as DNA, the CDR3 is TGCGCCAGCAGCCAAGGACAGGGGGCGAACACCGGGGAGCTGTTTTTT. Translated, it gives CASSQGQGANTGELFF.

In its sample, this clonotype was seen many times. The J gene is TRBJ2-3, the V gene TRBV2; TRBD2 agrees at 9 bases. V was pared by 5 bases and J by 5 bases, with 11 bases of the junction left unmatched. The length of the CDR3 is 16 residues. From germline, CDR1 is SNHLY and CDR2 FYNNEI. CDR3 sequence (DNA): TGTGCCAGCAGTACCCCGGGGCGGGGGGGAAGAGATACGCAGTATTTT. This codes for CASSTPGRGGRDTQYF.